This T cell receptor (beta chain) was captured by sequencing in a study of blood T cell repertoires in COVID-19. About the research overall: In each case, the material was cDNA or gDNA derived from T cells, B-cell-depleted T cells, or PBMCs.

Original analysis: Amplification from reference gene primers served as the basis for estimated nucleated cell counts. Some clones are missing from TCRdb's copy, which holds only in-frame ones; the method was immunoSEQ multiplex PCR. V and J calls and clone size follow that table, whereas D and trimming were derived from the DNA. Of 100,000 to 120,000 clones listed, under 75% were seen once; the top ten hold more than 7.5%. V was clipped by 1 base and J by 2 bases, with 9 bases between them. Per the germline V gene, CDR1 is SGHDT and CDR2 is YYEEEE. The CDR3 has 14 amino acids. This clone was picked up many times.

The V gene is TRBV5-6, the J gene TRBJ1-1, with D possibly being TRBD1 (6 bases). Sequencing used peripheral blood. The receptor comes from a woman aged 60-75 years with acute or convalescent COVID-19. CDR3 in amino acids: CASSLTGTNTEAFF. As DNA, the CDR3 is TGTGCCAGCAGCTTGACGGGGACAAACACTGAAGCTTTCTTT.